The 20 T cell receptor beta chains below come from one sample, sequenced in a study of CD4 and CD8 cells across lung adenocarcinoma regions. From the PCR reads, TCRdb called clonotypes with MiXCR, one entry per CDR3 protein. The sample has around 10,000 distinct CDR3 sequences; approximately 50% are singletons. The specimen sequenced was CD8+ T cells from the margin of a lung tumor. The receptors come from a male donor with lung adenocarcinoma. The CD4 and CD8 labels of this study may be unreliable.

The rearrangement joins TRBV3-1 to TRBJ2-1; D gene uncertain. The CDR3 runs to 12 residues. Trimming stripped 1 base from V and 10 bases from J, with 8 bases between. Germline V gene lookup returns CDR1 LGHDT and CDR2 YNNKEL (reference sequence). CDR3 loop: CASSQGVIEQFF. In DNA form, the CDR3 reads TGTGCCAGCAGCCAAGGGGTTATAGAGCAGTTCTTC.

This clonotype was observed at least ten times. With a much larger clone just one base away, this may be a read error. The V call is TRBV6-1, the J call TRBJ2-1; D perhaps matches TRBD2 (5 bases). The J call may be faulty, since TRBJ2-7 better matches the DNA end. CDR1 and CDR2 (germline): MNHNS, SASEGT. The CDR3 is 14 amino acids. The CDR3 DNA is TGTGCCAGCGGCCCCTCTAGCAACTACAATGAGCAGTACTTC. It is translated as CASGPSSNYNEQYF.

The gene calls are TRBV6-1 and TRBJ1-6, with 8 bases aligning to TRBD1. J lost 8 bases, V lost 11 bases, and 8 bases had no gene match. The CDR3 totals 13 residues. Germline loops: CDR1 MNHNS, CDR2 SASEGT. The CDR3 bases are TGTGCCGGGCGGGGACAGGTCCATTCACCCCTCCACTTT. Protein: CAGRGQVHSPLHF.

This clonotype was detected only a few times. The chain employs TRBV27 and TRBJ2-1, with 8 bases matching TRBD2. The V segment lost 4 bases and the J segment 10 bases; nucleotides outside the gene matches: 15. Germline V gene data show CDR1 as MNHEY and CDR2 as SMNVEV (reference sequence). The CDR3 is 16 residues long. The CDR3 bases are TGTGCCAGCAGTTCTAACTCACTAGCGGCCTCCTACGAGCAGTTCTTC. Translation: CASSSNSLAASYEQFF.

This clonotype showed up just a few times. V is TRBV6-1 and J is TRBJ2-2; the D gene is possibly TRBD2 (5 bases). The CDR3 spans 15 residues. Germline values: CDR1 MNHNS, CDR2 SASEGT. Trimming removed 3 bases at V and 7 bases at J, with 15 bases between. DNA for the CDR3: TGTGCCAGCAGTGAGCCTAGCTATTCCAGCGGGGAGCTGTTTTTT. This codes for CASSEPSYSSGELFF.

About this clonotype: This may arise from a read error, as a much more abundant clone is one base away. The rearrangement uses TRBV12-3 or TRBV12-4 and TRBJ2-3; the D gene could be TRBD1 or TRBD2 (6 bases each). Near its end, the DNA agrees better with TRBJ2-1, so the J call may be wrong. CDR3 size: 15 residues. In DNA form, the CDR3 reads TGTGCCAGCAGCGGTGGTAGGGCGGAGGGGGAGACCCAGTTCTTC. Amino acid sequence: CASSGGRAEGETQFF.

The genes are TRBV7-3 and TRBJ2-1, with D uncertain. V was cut by 4 bases and J by 7 bases, with 8 bases left in between. Germline CDR1 and CDR2: SGHTA and FQGTGA. The CDR3 extends over 12 amino acids. CDR3 in DNA: TGTGCCAGCAGCTCCATTAGAAATGAGCAGTTCTTC. Translating gives CASSSIRNEQFF.

A note on this clonotype: At one boundary the junction diverges from the germline segment, which might be a read error. J is TRBJ2-4 and V is TRBV6-1, with unresolved D. The CDR3 extends over 13 amino acids. The germline gives CDR1 MNHNS, CDR2 SASEGT. This CDR3 reads CARGMCSKDIQYF. The CDR3 DNA sequence: TGTGCCAGGGGGATGTGTAGCAAAGACATTCAGTACTTC.

This clonotype turned up a few times. V usage is TRBV6-1 and J usage is TRBJ2-1; D is unclear. The V gene's germline CDR1 is MNHNS and CDR2 SASEGT. The CDR3 runs 13 residues. V was cut by 1 base and J by 2 bases, with 3 bases left in between. The CDR3 DNA reads TGTGCCAGCAGTGAAGGGGCCTACAATGAGCAGTTCTTC. This translates into CASSEGAYNEQFF.

This clonotype is categorized as medium-sized. The chain has TRBV6-1 and TRBJ2-1, with 13 bases identical to TRBD2. CDR3 length equals 15 residues. The ends lost 4 bases at V and 10 bases at J; junction bases unmatched: 7. Germline values: CDR1 MNHNS, CDR2 SASEGT. CDR3 residues: CASSATSGGGYEQFF. DNA for the CDR3: TGTGCCAGCAGTGCTACTAGCGGGGGGGGCTACGAGCAGTTCTTC.

This clonotype was counted ten times or more. The chain recombines TRBV6-1 with TRBJ2-7, with D tentatively TRBD2 (5 bases). The CDR3 covers 14 residues. V gave up 3 bases and J gave up 0 bases, with 9 bases separating them. Germline lookup yields CDR1 MNHNS and CDR2 SASEGT. This CDR3 is CASSEVGSSYEQYF. CDR3 nucleotide sequence: TGTGCCAGCAGTGAGGTTGGGAGCTCCTACGAGCAGTACTTC.

The chain carries TRBV7-2 and TRBJ2-2; D gene unclear. The DNA end favors TRBJ2-3, so the J call may be wrong. The CDR3 is made up of 14 amino acids. Germline CDR1 is SGHTA and CDR2 is FQGNSA. CDR3 sequence (DNA): TGTGCCAGCAGCTTAGCAGGGAACACCGATACGCAGTATTTT. Protein sequence: CASSLAGNTDTQYF.

On this clonotype: In this CDR3 the conserved last residue, phenylalanine or tryptophan, is missing, so a read error is likely. V usage is TRBV25-1 and J usage is TRBJ2-5, with TRBD2 identical over 14 bases. Matching the DNA end better, TRBJ2-1 makes the J call doubtful. In germline, CDR1 is MGHDK, CDR2 SYGVNS. The CDR3 has 14 residues. CDR3 coding DNA: TGTGCCAGCGGACTAGCGGGGGGACAAGAGACCCAGTTCTTG. Its protein is CASGLAGGQETQFL.

This chain links TRBV6-1 with TRBJ1-1; 8 bases line up with TRBD1. The germline V gene has CDR1 MNHNS and CDR2 SASEGT. The CDR3 is 13 residues long. Here the CDR3 reads CATKGTGNTEAFF. The CDR3 nucleotides are TGTGCGACCAAAGGGACAGGGAACACTGAAGCTTTCTTT.

This clonotype was counted many times. The V gene is TRBV12-3 or TRBV12-4, the J gene TRBJ2-1, with 7 bases that match TRBD2. The CDR3 runs to 15 residues. The V gene end was trimmed by 3 bases and the J gene end by 5 bases; junction bases not matched to a gene: 7. CDR3 region: CASSFERGRHNEQFF. The CDR3, as DNA: TGTGCCAGCAGTTTCGAGCGGGGAAGGCACAATGAGCAGTTCTTC.

The chain combines TRBV10-3 with TRBJ1-3; tentatively, D is TRBD1 (6 bases). V gave up 3 bases and J gave up 1 base, with 13 bases separating them. CDR1 and CDR2 from the germline V gene are ENHRY and SYGVKD. This CDR3 contains 16 residues. In DNA form, the CDR3 reads TGTGCCATCAGTGACCAGATACAGGGATCTGGAAACACCATATATTTT. This translates into CAISDQIQGSGNTIYF.

The chain combines TRBV12-3 or TRBV12-4 with TRBJ2-1; D may match TRBD1 or TRBD2 (6 bases each). Trimming pared 10 bases from V and 3 bases from J, leaving 16 bases between. This CDR3 spans 14 amino acids. CDR3 amino acids: CAIRRGELYNEQFF. CDR3 sequence (DNA): TGTGCCATCAGGAGGGGGGAGCTCTACAATGAGCAGTTCTTC.

In this sample, this clonotype turned up many times. The gene calls are TRBV7-7 and TRBJ2-3, with 11 nucleotides matching TRBD1. The CDR3 contains 17 residues. Germline V lookup: CDR1 SSHAT, CDR2 FNYEAQ (reference sequence). The CDR3 here is CASDLPDLRTGGDTQYF. DNA for the CDR3: TGTGCTAGCGATCTTCCCGATCTGAGGACAGGGGGCGATACGCAGTATTTT.

This chain connects TRBV12-3 or TRBV12-4 to TRBJ1-6, with TRBD1 matching over 7 bases. V dropped 5 bases and J dropped 1; count of bases not matched to a gene: 5. This CDR3 has 16 residues. CDR3 DNA sequence: TGTGCCAGCAGTAGCAGGGGGGAATCCTATAATTCACCCCTCCACTTT. Protein: CASSSRGESYNSPLHF.

This chain connects TRBV4-2 to TRBJ2-1; D is perhaps TRBD2 (6 bases). The germline CDR1 and CDR2 sequences are LGHNA and YNFKEQ. V dropped 5 bases and J dropped 0 bases, with 11 bases sitting between them. The CDR3 has 15 amino acids. The CDR3: CASSEFGSSYNEQFF. CDR3 DNA sequence: TGTGCCAGCAGCGAATTCGGGAGCTCCTACAATGAGCAGTTCTTC.